What follows describes a single T cell receptor (beta chain). What antigen it recognizes has not been identified. Base qualities are not at hand, and no much larger clone is one base apart. The sample comes from a study of OX40 agonist ivuxolimab in advanced cancers. Notes on the research overall: Ivuxolimab was a fully human IgG2 agonistic monoclonal antibody targeting the costimulatory receptor OX40 (CD134). Intravenous ivuxolimab was administered to patients every 2 weeks at six dose levels: 0.01, 0.1, 0.3, 1.5, 3 and 10 mg/kg. Of the roughly 52 dose-escalation patients, hepatocellular carcinoma was present in around 20, melanoma in around 15, renal cell carcinoma in 9 and head and neck cancer in 9. In the dose-escalation cohort, around four fifths of patients were male, and the mean age was roughly 60 years with a range of roughly 20 to 85. Patients were allowed to have had prior anti-PD-1, anti-PD-L1 or anti-CTLA-4 therapy, and approximately 39% of the dose-escalation patients had been treated with checkpoint inhibitors. Three dose-escalation patients achieved partial responses, one with hepatocellular carcinoma and two with cutaneous melanoma. The point of sequencing TCRbeta in the periphery was to test whether ivuxolimab changed TCR sequence diversity and drove clonal T-cell expansion. The paper describes the monotherapy dose-escalation part (N of about 55 patients) of the phase I trial of ivuxolimab. Study-wide findings and limitations: Low levels of normalized T-cell clonal expansion were also seen in some patients who did not respond. Antigen specificity was not determined for the clonally expanded peripheral T cells. After ivuxolimab, more expanded clones were found on average in CD8+ T cells than in CD4+ T cells. At doses of 0.1 to 3.0 mg/kg, clonal expansion of both CD4+ and CD8+ blood T cells was observed from baseline to week 6. Partial responders in the 0.1-3.0 mg/kg groups had among the lowest normalized peripheral clonal expansion, especially among CD8+ T cells.

Relative to germline, V is missing 1 base and J is missing 9 bases, with 7 bases of the junction outside any gene match. The germline V gene encodes CDR1 LNHDA and CDR2 SQIVND (reference sequence). The CDR3 runs 16 amino acids, cysteine and phenylalanine included. Only CDR3 DNA is held: 48 bases, read in frame from base 1. Genomic DNA was isolated from the sorted cells so that the TCRbeta CDR3 region could be sequenced. The immunoSEQ Assay was used for sequencing of TCRbeta CDR3 regions. TCRdb took over this immuneACCESS table, retaining in-frame rearrangements with V and J assigned. Such tables are incomplete; in checked studies, under half of the missing clones stem from an unresolved V gene, and the remainder is unexplained. This sample comprises more than 85,000 clones, about 90% of them detected only once. The ten top clones hold 1.5% to 2% of the sample. Patients with a history of autoimmune disease or receiving systemic immunosuppression were excluded from the trial. Peripheral blood for TCR sequencing was drawn from every dose cohort at baseline, at cycle 4 day 1 and at cycle 7 day 1. The samples were drawn from a first-in-human, open-label, multicenter phase I dose-escalation trial of ivuxolimab. Adults with locally advanced or metastatic melanoma, renal cell, hepatocellular, or head and neck squamous cell carcinoma were enrolled in the trial. Before TCR sequencing, CD4+ and CD8+ T cells were separately sorted from peripheral blood.

The receptor was derived from an adult with an advanced solid tumor such as melanoma, head and neck, liver or kidney cancer. The chain is assembled from TRBV19 and TRBJ2-1; 12 middle bases align to TRBD2. Sequencing was performed on CD4+ or CD8+ T cells sorted from blood, taken in a trial of the OX40 agonist ivuxolimab. The CDR3 reads as follows: CASSIVVASGRAEQFF. The DNA sequence follows: TGTGCCAGTAGTATAGTAGTGGCTAGCGGGAGGGCTGAGCAGTTCTTC.